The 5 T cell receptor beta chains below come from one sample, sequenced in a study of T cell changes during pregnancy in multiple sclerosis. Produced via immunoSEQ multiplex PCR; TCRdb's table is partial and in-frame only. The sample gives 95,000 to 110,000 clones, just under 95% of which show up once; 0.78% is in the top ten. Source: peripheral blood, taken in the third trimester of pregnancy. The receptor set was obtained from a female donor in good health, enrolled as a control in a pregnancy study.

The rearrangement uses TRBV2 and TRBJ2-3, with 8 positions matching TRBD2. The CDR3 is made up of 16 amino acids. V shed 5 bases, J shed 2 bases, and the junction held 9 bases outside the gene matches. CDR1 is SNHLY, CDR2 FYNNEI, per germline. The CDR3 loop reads CASSYSGSRYTDTQYF. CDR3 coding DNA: TGTGCCAGCAGTTACAGCGGGAGCCGTTACACAGATACGCAGTATTTT. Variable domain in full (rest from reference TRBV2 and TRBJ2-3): EPEVTQTPSHQVTQMGQEVILRCVPISNHLYFYWYRQILGQKVEFLVSFYNNEISEKSEIFDDQFSVERPDGSNFTLKIRSTKLEDSAMYFCASSYSGSRYTDTQYFGPGTRLTVL.

The CDR3 loop reads CASSQEAGGLYNEQFF. Written as DNA, the CDR3 is TGTGCCAGCAGCCAAGAGGCGGGGGGCCTCTACAATGAGCAGTTCTTC. The chain has TRBV14 and TRBJ2-1; 8 nucleotides line up with TRBD2. The V and J ends lost 0 bases and 3 bases, in that order; junction bases with no gene match: 4. This CDR3 contains 16 residues. Germline assignment: CDR1 SGHDN and CDR2 FVKESK.

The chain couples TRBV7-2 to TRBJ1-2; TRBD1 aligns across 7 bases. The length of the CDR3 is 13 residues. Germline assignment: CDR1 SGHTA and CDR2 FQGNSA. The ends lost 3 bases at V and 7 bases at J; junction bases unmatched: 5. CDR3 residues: CASSFGQEAGYTF. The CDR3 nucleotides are TGTGCCAGCAGCTTTGGACAGGAGGCTGGCTACACCTTC.

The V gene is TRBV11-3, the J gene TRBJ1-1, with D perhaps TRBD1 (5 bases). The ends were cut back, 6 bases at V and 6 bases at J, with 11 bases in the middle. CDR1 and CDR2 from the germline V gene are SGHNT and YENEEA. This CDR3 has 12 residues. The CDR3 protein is CASSIRVSEAFF. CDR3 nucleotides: TGTGCCAGCAGTATCAGGGTCTCTGAAGCTTTCTTT. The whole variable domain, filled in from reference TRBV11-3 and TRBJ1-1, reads EAGVVQSPRYKIIEKKQPVAFWCNPISGHNTLYWYLQNLGQGPELLIRYENEEAVDDSQLPKDRFSAERLKGVDSTLKIQPAELGDSAVYLCASSIRVSEAFFGQGTRLTVV.

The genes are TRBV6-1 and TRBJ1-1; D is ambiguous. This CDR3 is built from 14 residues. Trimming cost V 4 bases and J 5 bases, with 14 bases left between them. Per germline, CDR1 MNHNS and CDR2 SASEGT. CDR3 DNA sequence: TGTGCCAGCAGTGCGACTCATCGAAATACTGAAGCTTTCTTT. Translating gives CASSATHRNTEAFF.